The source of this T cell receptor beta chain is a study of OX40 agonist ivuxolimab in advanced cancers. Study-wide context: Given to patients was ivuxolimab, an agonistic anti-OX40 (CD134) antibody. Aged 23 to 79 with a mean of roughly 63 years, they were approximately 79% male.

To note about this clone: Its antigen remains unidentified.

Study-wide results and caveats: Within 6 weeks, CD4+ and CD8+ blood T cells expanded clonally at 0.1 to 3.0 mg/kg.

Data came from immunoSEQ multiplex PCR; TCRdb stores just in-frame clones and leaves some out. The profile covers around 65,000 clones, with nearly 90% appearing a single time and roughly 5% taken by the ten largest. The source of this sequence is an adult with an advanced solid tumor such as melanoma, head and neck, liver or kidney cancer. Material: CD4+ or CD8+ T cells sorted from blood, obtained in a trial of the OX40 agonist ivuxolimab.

Written as DNA, the CDR3 is TGCGCCAGCAGTGAGTCGTCGGGACACGAAGAGACCCAGTACTTC. Translated: CASSESSGHEETQYF. The J gene is TRBJ2-5, the V gene TRBV10-1; D is perhaps TRBD1 (6 bases). The CDR3 has 15 amino acids. V was shortened by 0 bases and J by 3 bases, with 11 bases between the two germline ends. CDR1 is WNHNN and CDR2 is SYGVQD in the germline V gene (reference sequence).